One T cell receptor beta chain is described in this entry. The antigen remains undetermined. These data are taken from a study of shared clonotypes between healthy human individuals. Study-wide results and limits: The small donor group covered limited genetic and exposure diversity.

The donors were all Caucasian adults (living in Nashville, Tennessee). The repertoire was sequenced with immunoSEQ multiplex PCR; TCRdb's copy has only in-frame clones and lacks some. Seen here are about a million clones, approximately 76% observed once, and the top ten hold over 1.3%. Germline assignment: CDR1 MNHEY and CDR2 SVGAGI. This CDR3 is 13 amino acids long. V shed 5 bases and J shed 8 bases, with 15 bases lying between them. Sequencing was done on a sample of memory CD4+ T cells sorted from blood. Sample subset: CD45RA-negative fraction. The chain employs TRBV6-5 and TRBJ1-2; no reliable D call. The receptor comes from a young man in good health. Written as DNA, the CDR3 is TGTGCCAGCAGTGAAAGGCCTGTTCGGGGCTACACCTTC. Translated: CASSERPVRGYTF.